This entry features one T cell receptor (beta chain) sequence. Antigen unknown. This record comes from a study of T cell clones after liver transplantation. Study-level points and caveats: Compared with third party-reactive sequences, donor-reactive ones declined more, independent of withdrawal success. Low donor cell numbers restricted donor-reactive repertoire measurement in a couple of subjects.

This CDR3 is 14 amino acids long. Germline V gene sequence: CDR1 MNHEY, CDR2 SMNVEV (reference sequence). V was clipped by 5 bases and J by 0 bases, with 10 bases between them. The assay was immunoSEQ multiplex PCR, and TCRdb's table has in-frame clones only and misses some. The sample holds 93,000 or so clones, around 80% seen once. The sample in question was CD4+ T cells from blood, obtained 47 months after liver transplant. This chain joins TRBV27 and TRBJ1-1; D might be TRBD1 (6 bases). The origin of this receptor is a human patient who received a liver transplant. Some T cells may be graft donor cells. The DNA of the CDR3 is TGTGCCAGCAGTCTGCAGGGGCTGAACACTGAAGCTTTCTTT. Protein sequence: CASSLQGLNTEAFF.